Sequencing of this TCR beta chain was carried out in a study of blood T cell repertoires in COVID-19. How the authors handled the data: Reference gene primers were amplified, and this amplification served to estimate nucleated cell counts. Repertoires were generated with immunoSEQ multiplex PCR, while TCRdb's copy carries only in-frame clones and drops some. V and J calls and clone size are given by that table; D and trimming were obtained from the DNA. The table includes hundreds of thousands of clones, roughly 88% detected once. This CDR3 spans 13 amino acids. The V gene lost 2 bases and the J gene lost 0 bases, with 3 bases spanning the gap. Germline V gives CDR1 SEHNR, CDR2 FQNEAQ (reference sequence). This clone was picked up a small number of times. Residents of 24 US areas, aged roughly 18 to 89 years, made up the participants.

V and J are TRBV7-9 and TRBJ2-3, with D uncertain. This TCR derives from a woman between 50 and 59 years old who had recovered from COVID-19. Sequencing was carried out using PBMCs or T cells enriched from blood (not recorded which). CDR3 in DNA: TGTGCCAGCAGCTTACCTAGCACAGATACGCAGTATTTT. This sequence encodes CASSLPSTDTQYF.